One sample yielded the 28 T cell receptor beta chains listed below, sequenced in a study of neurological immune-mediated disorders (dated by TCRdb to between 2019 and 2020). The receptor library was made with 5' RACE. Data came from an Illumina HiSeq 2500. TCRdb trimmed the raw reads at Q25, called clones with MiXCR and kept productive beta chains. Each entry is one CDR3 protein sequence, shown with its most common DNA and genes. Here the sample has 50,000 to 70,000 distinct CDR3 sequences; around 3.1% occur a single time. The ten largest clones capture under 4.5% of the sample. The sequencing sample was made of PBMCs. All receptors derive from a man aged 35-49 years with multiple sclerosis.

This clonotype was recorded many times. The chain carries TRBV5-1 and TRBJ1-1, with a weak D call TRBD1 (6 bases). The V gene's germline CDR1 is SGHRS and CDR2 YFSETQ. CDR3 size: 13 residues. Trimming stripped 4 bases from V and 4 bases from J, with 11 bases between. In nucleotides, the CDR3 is TGCGCCAGCAGCCTGGGACAAACCACTGAAGCTTTCTTT. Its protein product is CASSLGQTTEAFF.

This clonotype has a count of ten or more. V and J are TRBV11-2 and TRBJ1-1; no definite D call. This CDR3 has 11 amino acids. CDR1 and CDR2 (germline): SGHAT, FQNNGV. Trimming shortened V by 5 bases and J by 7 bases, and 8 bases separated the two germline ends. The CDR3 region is CASSPIGEAFF. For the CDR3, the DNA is TGTGCCAGCAGCCCCATTGGTGAAGCTTTCTTT.

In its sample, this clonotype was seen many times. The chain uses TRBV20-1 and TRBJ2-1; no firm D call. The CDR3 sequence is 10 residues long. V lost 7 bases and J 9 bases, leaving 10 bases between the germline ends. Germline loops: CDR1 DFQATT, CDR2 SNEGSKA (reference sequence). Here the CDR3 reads CSGGRSEQFF. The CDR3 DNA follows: TGCAGTGGAGGAAGGAGTGAGCAGTTCTTC.

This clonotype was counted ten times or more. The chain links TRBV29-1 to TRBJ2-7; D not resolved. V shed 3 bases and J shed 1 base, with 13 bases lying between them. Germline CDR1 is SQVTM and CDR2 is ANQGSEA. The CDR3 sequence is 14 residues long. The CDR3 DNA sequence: TGCAGCGTTGAGTCCGCCCCCCAGTCCTACGAGCAGTACTTC. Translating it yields CSVESAPQSYEQYF.

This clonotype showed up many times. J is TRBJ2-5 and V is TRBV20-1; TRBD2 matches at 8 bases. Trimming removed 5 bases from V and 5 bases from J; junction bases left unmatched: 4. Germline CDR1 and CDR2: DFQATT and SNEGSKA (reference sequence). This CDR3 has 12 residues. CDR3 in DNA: TGCAGTGCTCCCGGCGGGGGGGAGACCCAGTACTTC. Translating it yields CSAPGGGETQYF.

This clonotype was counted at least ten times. CDR3 sequence (DNA): TGTGCCAGCAGTTTTCATCGCGGGGGGTTCCAATCCTACAATGAGCAGTTCTTC. Translated: CASSFHRGGFQSYNEQFF. The chain combines TRBV27 with TRBJ2-1; 8 positions agree with TRBD2. The length of the CDR3 is 18 residues. CDR1 is MNHEY and CDR2 is SMNVEV in the germline V gene (reference sequence). After removal of 3 bases from V and 1 base from J, the junction contained 11 bases not matched to a gene.

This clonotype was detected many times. The CDR3, as DNA: TGCGCCAGCAGCTTAGCGGGGGATGACTACAATGAGCAGTTCTTC. Translated, it gives CASSLAGDDYNEQFF. This chain joins TRBV5-1 and TRBJ2-1; TRBD2 agrees at 8 bases. The V gene end was trimmed by 2 bases and the J gene end by 3 bases; junction bases not matched to a gene: 4. The CDR3 runs to 15 residues. Looked up from germline, CDR1 is SGHRS and CDR2 is YFSETQ.

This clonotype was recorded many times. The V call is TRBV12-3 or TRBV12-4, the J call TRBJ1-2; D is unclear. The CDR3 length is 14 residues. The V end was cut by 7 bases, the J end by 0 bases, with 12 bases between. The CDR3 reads CASTPGGANYGYTF. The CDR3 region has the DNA TGTGCCAGCACCCCCGGCGGGGCTAACTATGGCTACACCTTC.

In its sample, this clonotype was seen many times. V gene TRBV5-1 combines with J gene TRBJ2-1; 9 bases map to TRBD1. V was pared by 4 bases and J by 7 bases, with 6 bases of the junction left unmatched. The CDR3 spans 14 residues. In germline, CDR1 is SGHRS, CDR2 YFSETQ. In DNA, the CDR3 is TGCGCCAGCAGCATAGACAGGGGGTGGAATGAGCAGTTCTTC. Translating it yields CASSIDRGWNEQFF.

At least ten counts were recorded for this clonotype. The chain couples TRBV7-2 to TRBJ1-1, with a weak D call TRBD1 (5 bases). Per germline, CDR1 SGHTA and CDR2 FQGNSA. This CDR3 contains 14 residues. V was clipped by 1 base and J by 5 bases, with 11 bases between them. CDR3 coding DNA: TGTGCCAGCAGCTTAGGAGGGGCAGGGACTGAAGCTTTCTTT. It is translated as CASSLGGAGTEAFF.

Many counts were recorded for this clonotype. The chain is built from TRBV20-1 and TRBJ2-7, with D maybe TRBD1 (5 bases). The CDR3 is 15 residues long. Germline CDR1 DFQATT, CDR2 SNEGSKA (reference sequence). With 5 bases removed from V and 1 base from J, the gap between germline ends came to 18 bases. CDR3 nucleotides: TGCAGTGCTGTCATAGCAGGGTTAAGGTCCTACGAGCAGTACTTC. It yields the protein CSAVIAGLRSYEQYF.

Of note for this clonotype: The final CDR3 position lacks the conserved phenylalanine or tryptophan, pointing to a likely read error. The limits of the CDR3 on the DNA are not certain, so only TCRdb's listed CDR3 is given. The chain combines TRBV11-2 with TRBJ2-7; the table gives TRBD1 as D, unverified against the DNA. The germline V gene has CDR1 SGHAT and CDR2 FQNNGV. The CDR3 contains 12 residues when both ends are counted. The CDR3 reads CASSLANAVPLY.

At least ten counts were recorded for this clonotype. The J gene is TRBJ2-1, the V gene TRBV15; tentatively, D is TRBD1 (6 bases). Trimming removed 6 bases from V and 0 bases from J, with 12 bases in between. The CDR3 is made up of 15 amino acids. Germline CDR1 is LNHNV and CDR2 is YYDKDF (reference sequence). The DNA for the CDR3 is TGTGCCACCAGGTCCGGCAGGGGCTCCTACAATGAGCAGTTCTTC. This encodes CATRSGRGSYNEQFF.

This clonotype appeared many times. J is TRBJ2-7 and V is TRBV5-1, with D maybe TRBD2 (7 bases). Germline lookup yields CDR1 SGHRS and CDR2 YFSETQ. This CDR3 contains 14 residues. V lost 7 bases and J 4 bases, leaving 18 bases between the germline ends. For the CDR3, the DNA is TGCGCCAGCGCTCCGGGGGGCACCATTTACGAGCAGTACTTC. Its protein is CASAPGGTIYEQYF.

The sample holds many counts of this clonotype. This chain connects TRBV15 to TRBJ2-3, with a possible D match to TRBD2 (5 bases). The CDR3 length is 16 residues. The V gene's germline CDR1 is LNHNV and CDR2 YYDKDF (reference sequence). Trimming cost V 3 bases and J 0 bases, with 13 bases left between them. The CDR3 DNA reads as TGTGCCACCAGCAGGGACTCCAGGCGAAGCACAGATACGCAGTATTTT. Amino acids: CATSRDSRRSTDTQYF. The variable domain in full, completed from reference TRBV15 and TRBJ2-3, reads DAMVIQNPRYQVTQFGKPVTLSCSQTLNHNVMYWYQQKSSQAPKLLFHYYDKDFNNEADTPDNFQSRRPNTSFCFLDIRSPGLGDTAMYLCATSRDSRRSTDTQYFGPGTRLTVL.

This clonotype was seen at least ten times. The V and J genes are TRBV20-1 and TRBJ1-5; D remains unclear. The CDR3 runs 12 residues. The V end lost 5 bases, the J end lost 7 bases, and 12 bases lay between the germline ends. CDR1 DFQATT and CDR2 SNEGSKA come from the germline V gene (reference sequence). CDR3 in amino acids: CSALLGNQPQHF. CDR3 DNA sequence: TGCAGTGCTCTACTCGGGAACCAGCCCCAGCATTTT.

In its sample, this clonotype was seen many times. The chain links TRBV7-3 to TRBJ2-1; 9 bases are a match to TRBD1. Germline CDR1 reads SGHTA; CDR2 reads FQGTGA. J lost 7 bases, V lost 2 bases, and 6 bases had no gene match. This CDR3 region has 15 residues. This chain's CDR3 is CASSLDGTGPNEQFF. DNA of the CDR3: TGTGCCAGCAGCTTAGACGGGACAGGGCCTAATGAGCAGTTCTTC.

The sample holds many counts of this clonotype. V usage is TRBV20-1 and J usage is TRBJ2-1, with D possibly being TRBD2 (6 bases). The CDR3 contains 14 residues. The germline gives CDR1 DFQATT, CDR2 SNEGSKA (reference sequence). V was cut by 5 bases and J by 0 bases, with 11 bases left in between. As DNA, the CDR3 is TGCAGTGCTGGCGGGGCGAGCTCCTACAATGAGCAGTTCTTC. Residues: CSAGGASSYNEQFF.

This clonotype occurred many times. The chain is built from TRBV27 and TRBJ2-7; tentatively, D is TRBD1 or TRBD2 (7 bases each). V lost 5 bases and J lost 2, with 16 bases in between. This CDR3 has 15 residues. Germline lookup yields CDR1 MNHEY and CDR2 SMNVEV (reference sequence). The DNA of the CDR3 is TGTGCCAGCAGTAGGGGGAGGGGGCGGACCTACGAGCAGTACTTC. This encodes CASSRGRGRTYEQYF.

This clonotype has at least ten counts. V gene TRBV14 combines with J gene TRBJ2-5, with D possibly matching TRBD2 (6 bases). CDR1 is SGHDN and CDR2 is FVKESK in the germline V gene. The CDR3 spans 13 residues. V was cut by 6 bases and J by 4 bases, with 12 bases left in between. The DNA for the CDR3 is TGTGCCAGCAGTCCTCTCGGGGGAGAGACCCAGTACTTC. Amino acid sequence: CASSPLGGETQYF.

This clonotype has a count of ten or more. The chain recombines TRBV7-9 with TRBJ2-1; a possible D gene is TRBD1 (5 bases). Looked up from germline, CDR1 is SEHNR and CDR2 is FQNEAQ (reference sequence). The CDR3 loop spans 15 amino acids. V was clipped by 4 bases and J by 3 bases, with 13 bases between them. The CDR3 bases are TGTGCCAGCAGCTGGGGCAGCGCGATCTACAATGAGCAGTTCTTC. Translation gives CASSWGSAIYNEQFF.

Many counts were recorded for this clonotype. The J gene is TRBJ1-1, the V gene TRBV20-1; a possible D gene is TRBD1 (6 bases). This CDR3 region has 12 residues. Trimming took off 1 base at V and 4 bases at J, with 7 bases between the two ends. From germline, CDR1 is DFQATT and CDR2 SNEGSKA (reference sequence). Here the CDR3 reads CSARGGATEAFF. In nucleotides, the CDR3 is TGCAGTGCTAGAGGGGGGGCCACTGAAGCTTTCTTT.

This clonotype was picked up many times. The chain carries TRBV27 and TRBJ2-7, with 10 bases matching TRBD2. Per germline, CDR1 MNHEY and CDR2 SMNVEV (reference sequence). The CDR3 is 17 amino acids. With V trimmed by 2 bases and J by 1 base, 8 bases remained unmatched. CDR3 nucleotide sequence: TGTGCCAGCAGTTTAAGATCAACTAGCGGGACTTCCTACGAGCAGTACTTC. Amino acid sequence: CASSLRSTSGTSYEQYF.

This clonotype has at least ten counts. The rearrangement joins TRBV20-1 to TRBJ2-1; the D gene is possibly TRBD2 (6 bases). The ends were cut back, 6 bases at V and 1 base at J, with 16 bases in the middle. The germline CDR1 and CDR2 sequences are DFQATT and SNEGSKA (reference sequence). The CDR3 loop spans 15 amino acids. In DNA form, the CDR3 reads TGCAGTGCCCAAGGGGCGGCGGGGTCCTACAATGAGCAGTTCTTC. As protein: CSAQGAAGSYNEQFF.

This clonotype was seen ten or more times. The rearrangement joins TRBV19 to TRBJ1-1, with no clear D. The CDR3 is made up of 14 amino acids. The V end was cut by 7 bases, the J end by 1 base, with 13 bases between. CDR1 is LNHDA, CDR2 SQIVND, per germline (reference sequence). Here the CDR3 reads CASTSPSSNTEAFF. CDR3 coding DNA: TGTGCCAGTACCAGCCCCTCATCGAACACTGAAGCTTTCTTT. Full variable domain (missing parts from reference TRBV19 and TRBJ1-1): DGGITQSPKYLFRKEGQNVTLSCEQNLNHDAMYWYRQDPGQGLRLIYYSQIVNDFQKGDIAEGYSVSREKKESFPLTVTSAQKNPTAFYLCASTSPSSNTEAFFGQGTRLTVV.

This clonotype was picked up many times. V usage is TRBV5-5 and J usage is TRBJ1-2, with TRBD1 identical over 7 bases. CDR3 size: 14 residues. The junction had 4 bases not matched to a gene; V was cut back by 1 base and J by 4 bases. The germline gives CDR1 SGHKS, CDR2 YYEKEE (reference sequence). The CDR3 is CASSLTGTAYGYTF. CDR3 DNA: TGTGCCAGCAGCTTGACCGGGACAGCCTATGGCTACACCTTC. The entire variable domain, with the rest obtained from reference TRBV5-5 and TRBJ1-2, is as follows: DAGVTQSPTHLIKTRGQQVTLRCSPISGHKSVSWYQQVLGQGPQFIFQYYEKEERGRGNFPDRFSARQFPNYSSELNVNALLLGDSALYLCASSLTGTAYGYTFGSGTRLTVV.

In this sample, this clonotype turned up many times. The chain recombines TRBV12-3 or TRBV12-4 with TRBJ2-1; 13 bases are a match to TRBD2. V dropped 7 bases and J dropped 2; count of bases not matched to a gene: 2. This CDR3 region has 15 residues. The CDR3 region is CASILAGGTYNEQFF. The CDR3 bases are TGTGCCAGCATACTAGCGGGAGGGACCTACAATGAGCAGTTCTTC.

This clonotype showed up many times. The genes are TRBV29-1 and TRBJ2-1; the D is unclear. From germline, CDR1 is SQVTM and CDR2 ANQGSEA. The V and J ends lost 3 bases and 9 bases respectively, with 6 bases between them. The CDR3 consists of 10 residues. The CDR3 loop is CSVEGPEQFF. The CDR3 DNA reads TGCAGCGTTGAGGGTCCTGAGCAGTTCTTC.